This T cell receptor (beta chain) originates from a study of blood T cells in healthy people across ages. Points from the study as a whole: Both higher diversity and more naive CD4+ cells marked long-lived donors when set against aged donors. Observed TCR beta diversity per million T cells went down as age went up. This fall followed a roughly linear course with age.

CDR3 length: 13 residues. Between the trimmed V and J ends, which lost 5 bases and 2 bases, there was a span of 13 bases. Germline lookup yields CDR1 SQVTM and CDR2 ANQGSEA. It was about 9.4 milliliters of peripheral blood that were drawn from each donor. Each sample yielded at least 6 million isolated PBMCs. This clonotype was seen repeatedly, ten times or more. The antigen remains unidentified. The use of a sample-barcoded 5' primer and a J-beta primer mix characterized a second PCR of roughly 7 to 11 cycles. MiXCR, run by TCRdb on the 5' RACE reads, gives a single entry per CDR3 protein. The data show over 1.5 million distinct CDR3 sequences, 49% seen once.

The sequence was collected from a woman in her forties in good health. V is TRBV29-1 and J is TRBJ2-7, with a weak D call TRBD1 (6 bases). Material: blood. CDR3 amino acids: CSVIQGPAYEQYF. The CDR3 bases are TGCAGCGTTATACAGGGACCAGCCTACGAGCAGTACTTC.